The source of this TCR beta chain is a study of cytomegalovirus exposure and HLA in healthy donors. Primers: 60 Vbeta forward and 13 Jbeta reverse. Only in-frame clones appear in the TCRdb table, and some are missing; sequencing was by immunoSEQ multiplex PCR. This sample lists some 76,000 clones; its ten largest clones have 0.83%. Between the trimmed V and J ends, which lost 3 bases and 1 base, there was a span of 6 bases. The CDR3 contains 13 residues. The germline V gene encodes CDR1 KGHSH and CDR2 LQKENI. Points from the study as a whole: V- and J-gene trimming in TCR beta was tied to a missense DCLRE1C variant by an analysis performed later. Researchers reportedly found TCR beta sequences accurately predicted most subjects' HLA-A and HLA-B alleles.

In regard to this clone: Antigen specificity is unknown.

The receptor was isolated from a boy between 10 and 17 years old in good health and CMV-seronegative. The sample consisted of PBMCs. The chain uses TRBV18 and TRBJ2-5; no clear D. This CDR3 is CASSPASQETQYF. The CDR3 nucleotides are TGTGCCAGCTCACCGGCCAGCCAAGAGACCCAGTACTTC.